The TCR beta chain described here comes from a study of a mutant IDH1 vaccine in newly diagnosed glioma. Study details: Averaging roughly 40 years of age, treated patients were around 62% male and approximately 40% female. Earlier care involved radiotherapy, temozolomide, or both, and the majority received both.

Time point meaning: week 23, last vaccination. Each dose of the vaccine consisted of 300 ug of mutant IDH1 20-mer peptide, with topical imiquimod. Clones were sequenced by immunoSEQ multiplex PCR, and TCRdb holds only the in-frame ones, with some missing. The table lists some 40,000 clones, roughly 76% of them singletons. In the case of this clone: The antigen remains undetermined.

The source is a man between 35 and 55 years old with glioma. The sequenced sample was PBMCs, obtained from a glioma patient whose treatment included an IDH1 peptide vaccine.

Here the CDR3 DNA reads TGCGCCAGCAGCCGATCGGGGCAGGGGGGCGGTGAGCAGTTCTTC. Translating it yields CASSRSGQGGGEQFF. The V call is TRBV4-1, the J call TRBJ2-1; perhaps TRBD1 as D (7 bases). V was shortened by 4 bases and J by 9 bases, with 19 bases between the two germline ends. The germline CDR1 and CDR2 sequences are MGHRA and YSYEKL. This CDR3 has 15 residues.